Below, one T cell receptor beta chain is given with its context. Its antigen is not identified. This specimen comes from a study of OX40 agonist ivuxolimab in advanced cancers. Study summary: The patients got ivuxolimab, which is an agonistic anti-OX40 (CD134) antibody. Study-wide findings and caveats: At 0.1 to 3.0 mg/kg, clonal expansion of CD4+ and CD8+ blood T cells had occurred by week 6.

The CDR3 is 11 residues long. Deletions cut 5 bases from V and 10 bases from J, with 9 bases between. Germline V lookup: CDR1 MNHNS, CDR2 SASEGT. Generated by immunoSEQ multiplex PCR, the TCRdb table keeps only in-frame clones and is missing some. The sample carries about 65,000 clones, around 90% recorded once. The V and J genes are TRBV6-1 and TRBJ2-1; D not resolved. Sequencing used CD4+ or CD8+ T cells sorted from blood, obtained in a trial of the OX40 agonist ivuxolimab. The source is an adult with an advanced solid tumor such as melanoma, head and neck, liver or kidney cancer. The CDR3 here is CASSNRYEQFF. CDR3 coding DNA: TGTGCCAGCAGTAATCGGTACGAGCAGTTCTTC.